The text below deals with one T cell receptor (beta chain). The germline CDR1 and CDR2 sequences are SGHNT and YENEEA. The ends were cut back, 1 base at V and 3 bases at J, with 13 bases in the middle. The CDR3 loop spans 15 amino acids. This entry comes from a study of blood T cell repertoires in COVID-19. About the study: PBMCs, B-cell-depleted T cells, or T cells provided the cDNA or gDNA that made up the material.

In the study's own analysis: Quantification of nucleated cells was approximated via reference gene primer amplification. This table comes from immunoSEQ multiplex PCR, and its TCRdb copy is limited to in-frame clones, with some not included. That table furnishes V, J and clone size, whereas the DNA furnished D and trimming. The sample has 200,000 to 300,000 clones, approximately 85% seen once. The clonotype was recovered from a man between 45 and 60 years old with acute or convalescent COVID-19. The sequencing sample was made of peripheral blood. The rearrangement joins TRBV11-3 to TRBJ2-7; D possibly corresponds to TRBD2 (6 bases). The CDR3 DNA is TGTGCCAGCAGCTTAGGCGGGACTCCTTACTACGAGCAGTACTTC. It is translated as CASSLGGTPYYEQYF.